Listed below are T cell receptor beta chains from one sample, sequenced in a study of blood T cell repertoires in COVID-19. Clones were read by immunoSEQ multiplex PCR, and TCRdb kept only the in-frame ones, dropping some. The repertoire holds around 140,000 clones, 70% to 85% seen once, with about 18% in the top ten. What was sequenced was peripheral blood. These receptor sequences come from a woman older than 75 with acute or convalescent COVID-19. The CDR3 runs from the conserved cysteine through the conserved F or W. A D gene is named only where the DNA matches it firmly. Size is stated for part of the rows, as once, few or many counts, or as a class when the clone is expanded.

D gene | clone size | J gene | V gene | CDR3 protein | CDR3 DNA
NA | once | TRBJ1-1 | TRBV11-2 | CASSLSPDREAFF | TGTGCCAGCAGCTTAAGCCCGGACAGAGAAGCTTTCTTT
TRBD1 | NA | TRBJ1-2 | TRBV7-2 | CASSLDRGGDEGYTF | TGTGCCAGCAGCTTGGACAGGGGAGGTGATGAGGGCTACACCTTC
TRBD1 | NA | TRBJ1-2 | TRBV4-3 | CASSQGGQGFYGYTF | TGCGCCAGCAGCCAAGGTGGACAGGGATTTTATGGCTACACCTTC
NA | few | TRBJ1-4 | TRBV2 | CASSVEDSGKLFF | TGTGCCAGCAGTGTGGAGGACTCAGGAAAACTGTTTTTT
NA | NA | TRBJ1-1 | TRBV13 | CASSLGEVWFGEAFF | TGTGCCAGCAGCTTGGGGGAGGTCTGGTTCGGTGAAGCTTTCTTT
TRBD1 | once | TRBJ1-6 | TRBV3-1/TRBV3-2 | CASSSGTGRSPLHF | TGTGCCAGCAGCTCCGGGACAGGGAGGTCACCCCTCCACTTT
NA | NA | TRBJ2-3 | TRBV7-2 | CASSLASVTDTQYF | TGTGCCAGCAGCTTAGCTAGCGTCACAGATACGCAGTATTTT
NA | NA | TRBJ2-1 | TRBV19 | CASSLFPVNEQFF | TGTGCCAGTAGTCTCTTTCCGGTGAATGAGCAGTTCTTC
NA | NA | TRBJ1-6 | TRBV7-8 | CASSFQGLGNSPLHF | TGTGCCAGCAGCTTCCAGGGGCTGGGGAATTCACCCCTCCACTTT
NA | few | TRBJ1-3 | TRBV30 | CAWSLTQGTAGNTIYF | TGTGCCTGGAGTCTCACCCAGGGGACGGCTGGAAACACCATATATTTT